This TCR beta chain stems from a study of T-cell memory formation after mild COVID-19. Study details: TCR clusters were largely donor specific.

V was trimmed by 5 bases and J by 3 bases, leaving 16 bases between them. Germline CDR1 reads SGHTA; CDR2 reads FQGNSA. The CDR3 is made up of 15 amino acids. About this clonotype: Antigen unknown.

TCRdb processed the 5' RACE reads anew with MiXCR; each CDR3 protein has one entry. Here the sample spans about 270,000 distinct CDR3 sequences, about a sixth being singletons. The study, taken as a whole, reports: Researchers could not confirm that second-wave clones peaking on day 37 targeted SARS-CoV-2. Certain responding clones were present in pre-infection memory, suggesting participation of cross-reactive memory. Contracting clones from day 15 to 85 had balanced CD4/CD8; later expanders favoured CD4+.

This chain connects TRBV7-2 to TRBJ1-1, with unresolved D. Sequenced input: PBMCs or a T cell subset sorted from them (not recorded which). The clonotype was recovered from a man in his late teens or twenties who had mild COVID-19 (a few samples of this study predate the infection). Cell type and time point are not known. CDR3 in DNA: TGTGCCAGCAGCCCCACTACGGATCGGCACACTGAAGCTTTCTTT. It codes for CASSPTTDRHTEAFF.